In this sample, the clone carrying this TCR beta chain turned up once. This sample stems from a study of control samples from healthy donors and cancer patients. The method was immunoSEQ multiplex PCR; TCRdb's version includes in-frame clones alone and lacks a portion of them. The sample lists approximately 52,000 clones, approximately 94% occurring once. The V and J ends lost 1 base and 6 bases respectively, with 14 bases between them. Germline assignment: CDR1 SGHAT and CDR2 FQNNGV. This CDR3 has 15 residues. Sequencing was done on a sample of blood. The TCR was taken from a woman between 18 and 29 years old in good health. The V and J genes are TRBV11-2 and TRBJ2-3; a weak D match, TRBD2 (7 bases). The CDR3 loop is CASSLGTGGLDTQYF. CDR3 coding DNA: TGTGCCAGCAGCTTAGGTACCGGGGGGCTGGATACGCAGTATTTT.